Described below is a single T cell receptor beta chain sequence and its context. Germline and junction disagree at one end, which may indicate a read error. The data were obtained in a study of blood T cell repertoires in COVID-19. Clones were sequenced by immunoSEQ multiplex PCR, and TCRdb holds only the in-frame ones, with some missing. The table lists 84,000 or so clones, 85% to 95% of them singletons, with nearly 6.5% in the top ten. Germline values: CDR1 MNHNS, CDR2 SASEGT. The CDR3 is 13 residues long. The V and J genes are TRBV6-1 and TRBJ1-1; no definite D call. The specimen sequenced was peripheral blood. This TCR was recovered from a woman between 55 and 75 years old with active COVID-19. CDR3 coding DNA: TGTGCCAGCAGTGAGGCGGGGAACGCTGAAGCTTTCTTT. Encoded protein: CASSEAGNAEAFF.